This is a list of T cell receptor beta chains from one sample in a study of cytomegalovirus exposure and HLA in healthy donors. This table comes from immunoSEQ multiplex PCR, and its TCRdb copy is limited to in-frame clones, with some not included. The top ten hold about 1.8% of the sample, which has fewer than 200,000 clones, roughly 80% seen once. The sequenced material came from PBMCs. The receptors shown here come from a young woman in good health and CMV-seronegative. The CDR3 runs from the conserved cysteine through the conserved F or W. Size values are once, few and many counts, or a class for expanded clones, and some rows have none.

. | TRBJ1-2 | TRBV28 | CASSLGTGSPYGYTF
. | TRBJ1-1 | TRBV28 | CASSRQGAWYTEAFF
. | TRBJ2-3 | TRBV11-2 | CASSRDRGPVDTQYF
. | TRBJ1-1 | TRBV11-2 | CASSFGRRQDTEAFF
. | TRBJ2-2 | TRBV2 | CASGYRTSTNTGELFF
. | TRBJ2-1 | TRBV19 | CASSITSGRAGEQFF
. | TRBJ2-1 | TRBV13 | CASRTSGSYNEQFF
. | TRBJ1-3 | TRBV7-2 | CASSPTGVGNTIYF
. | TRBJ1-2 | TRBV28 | CASRYPPTGKDYGYTF
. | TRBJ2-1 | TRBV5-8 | CASSLGQVYNEQFF
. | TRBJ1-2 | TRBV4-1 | CASSQEVRLTGYGYTF
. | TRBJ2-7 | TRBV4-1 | CASSPEGTGREQYF
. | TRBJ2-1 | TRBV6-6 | CASQRDTTPNEQFF
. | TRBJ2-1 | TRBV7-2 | CASSLAHGGYNEQFF
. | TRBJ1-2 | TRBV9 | CASTETPGEYGYTF
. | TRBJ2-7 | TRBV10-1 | CASSESRNTDNYEQYF
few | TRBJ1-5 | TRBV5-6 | CASSSSGNNQPQHF
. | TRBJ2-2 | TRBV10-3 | CAISEPPSGRGGELFF
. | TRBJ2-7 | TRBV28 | CASRGPRTSVSYEQYF
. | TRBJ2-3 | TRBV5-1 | CASSFRPGGGSTDTQYF
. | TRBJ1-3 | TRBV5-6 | CASSLVRGAGNTIYF
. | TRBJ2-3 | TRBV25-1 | CASSEYNPDTQYF
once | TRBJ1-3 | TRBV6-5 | CASSYSRLASGNTIYF
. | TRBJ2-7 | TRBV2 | CASSETLDFFHEQYF
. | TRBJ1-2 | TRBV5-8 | CASSLDRQPYYGYTF
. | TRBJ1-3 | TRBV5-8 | CASKHRGAGNTIYF
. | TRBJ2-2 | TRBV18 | CASSPMGQGATGELFF
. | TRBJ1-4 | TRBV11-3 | CASSFKGAGEKLFF
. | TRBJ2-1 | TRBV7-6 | CASSQISGPSPLEQFF
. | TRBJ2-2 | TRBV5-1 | CASSLATTGELFF
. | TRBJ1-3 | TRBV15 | CATSRHRQGANTIYF
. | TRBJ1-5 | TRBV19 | CASSIAGQSEGQPQHF
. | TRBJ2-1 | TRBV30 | CAWSITSGSFNEQFF
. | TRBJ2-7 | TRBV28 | CASSAGGQGLSEQYF
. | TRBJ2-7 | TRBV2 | CASSGSKPYEQYF
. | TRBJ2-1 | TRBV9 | CASSATSGRSNEQFF
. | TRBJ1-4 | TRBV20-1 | CSAPQVEKLFF
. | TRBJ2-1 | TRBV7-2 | CASSADTMGLIF
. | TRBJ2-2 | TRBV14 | CASSQDAGLAGGTWDTGELFF
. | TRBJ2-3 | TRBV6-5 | CASRRSGGGTDTQYF
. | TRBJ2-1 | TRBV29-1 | CSVVLRNNEQFF
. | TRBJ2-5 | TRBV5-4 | CASSTKTAFQETQYF
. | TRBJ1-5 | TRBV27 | CASSNSQGEYNQPQHF
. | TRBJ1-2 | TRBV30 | CAWEEGNYGYTF
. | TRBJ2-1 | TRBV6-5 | CASSGSGGSFDEQFF
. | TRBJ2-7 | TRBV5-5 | CASSLRPQTAAEGYEQYF
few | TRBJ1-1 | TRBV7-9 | CASSEDRGNTEAFF
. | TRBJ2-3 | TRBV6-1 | CASGPAPTGADTQYF
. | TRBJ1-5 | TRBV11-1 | CASSLAVLAPHQPQHF
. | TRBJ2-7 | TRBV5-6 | CASSAGLSYEQYF
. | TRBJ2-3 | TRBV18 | CASSPGTSGADTQYF
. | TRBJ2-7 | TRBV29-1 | CSVEVGRGRRLQYF
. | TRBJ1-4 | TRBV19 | CASSILTGLGEKLFF
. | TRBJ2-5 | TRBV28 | CASSRWGVTQETQYF
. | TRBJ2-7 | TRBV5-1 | CASSYSGGSYEQYF
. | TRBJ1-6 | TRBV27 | CASRRGSGDSPLHF
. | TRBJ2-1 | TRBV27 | CASTGLNNEQFF
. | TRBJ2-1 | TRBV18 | CASSRRGTAGGDEQFF
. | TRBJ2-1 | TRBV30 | CAWSVGANEQFF
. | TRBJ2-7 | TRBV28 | CASNYAGGTYEQYF